Listed below are T cell receptor beta chains from one sample, sequenced in a study of CD8 T cells in ankylosing spondylitis. TCRdb re-analysed the 5' RACE reads in MiXCR, keeping a single row per CDR3 protein. The table shows fewer than 450,000 distinct CDR3 sequences, with roughly 18% occurring only once. The sequencing input was blood, either unsorted or a sorted T cell fraction (not recorded which). These receptors were collected from a male donor with ankylosing spondylitis. Both conserved end residues are trimmed from each CDR3.

>TRBJ1-1|TRBV27
ASSLRPDREEKTEAF
>TRBJ2-2|TRBV27
ASPPGTSGELF
>TRBJ1-1|TRBV6-2/TRBV6-3
ASSYSVWGRTRRTEAF
>TRBJ2-1|TRBV19
ASKGWAIDSYNEQF
>TRBJ1-1|TRBV20-1
SVPQGGNTEAF
>TRBJ2-1|TRBV18
ASSLRLTKSYNEQF
>TRBJ1-3|TRBV12-3/TRBV12-4
ASRLRVSGNTIY
>TRBJ1-1|TRBV2
ASSESPGNTEAF
>TRBJ1-2|TRBV4-2
ASSHVKASANGYT
>TRBJ2-3|TRBV11-1
ASSSPFWASEVGDTQY
>TRBJ1-2|TRBV19
ASTPTGDDGYT
>TRBJ2-7|TRBV7-9
ASSFLSYEQY
>TRBJ2-4|TRBV6-5
ASSLRGRLNIQY
>TRBJ2-7|TRBV19
ASSEGYLYEQY
>TRBJ2-5|TRBV7-2
ASSLLAGGFGETQY
>TRBJ2-1|TRBV29-1
SVANPSRAREYEQF
>TRBJ2-5|TRBV9
ASSTRTGSARETQY
>TRBJ2-7|TRBV6-1
ASRSTADSYEQY
>TRBJ1-1|TRBV7-9
ASSLALQGADTEAF
>TRBJ1-5|TRBV7-9
ASSPTGAFEREPQH
>TRBJ1-6|TRBV7-2
ASRLGGNRDSPLH
>TRBJ2-7|TRBV5-1
ASSSDLKGGIYEQY
>TRBJ2-3|TRBV5-4
ASSLGSVADTQY
>TRBJ2-7|TRBV12-3/TRBV12-4
ASSFRQTTSYEQY
>TRBJ1-1|TRBV20-1
SASQNRGSLNTEAF
>TRBJ1-2|TRBV12-3/TRBV12-4
ASSQTGLGNGYT
>TRBJ2-5|TRBV14
ASSPDRTSVETQY
>TRBJ2-7|TRBV4-1
ASSQGTSGVYEQY
>TRBJ2-3|TRBV10-1
ASSERTGAGTQY
>TRBJ1-2|TRBV11-3
ASSVLGDGYT
>TRBJ2-5|TRBV27
ASSRQGAETQY
>TRBJ1-5|TRBV2
ASSEALGQGNNQPQH
>TRBJ2-1|TRBV5-5
ASSLPLGQGHEQF
>TRBJ2-3|TRBV5-1
ASSPGTSGADTQY
>TRBJ2-5|TRBV3-1
ASSQELAGSGETQY
>TRBJ1-1|TRBV18
ASSPPGPGDTEAF
>TRBJ1-6|TRBV12-3/TRBV12-4
ASAGGEWSPLH
>TRBJ1-2|TRBV5-1
ASSPTGASGYT
>TRBJ2-7|TRBV18
ASSPGTPGDHEQY
>TRBJ1-1|TRBV5-6
ASSLDMGELNTEAF
>TRBJ1-1|TRBV7-3
ASSEGGGRRAF
>TRBJ2-5|TRBV18
ASSPPTGLARETQY
>TRBJ1-5|TRBV7-2
ASSSTGYQPQH
>TRBJ1-5|TRBV6-1
ASTAGKGWGLGNQPQH
>TRBJ2-2|TRBV27
ASSYRLAGGSEATGELF
>TRBJ1-2|TRBV5-1
ASSPEGTPGVGYT
>TRBJ2-4|TRBV11-2
ASSLVGGRGGDIQY
>TRBJ1-5|TRBV12-3/TRBV12-4
ASSPGQGHNQPQH
>TRBJ1-5|TRBV10-3
AISESANQPQH
>TRBJ2-1|TRBV7-9
ASSLVANSYNEQF
>TRBJ1-2|TRBV7-9
ASSPRGQALSLSGYT
>TRBJ2-1|TRBV6-5
ASSNRDNEQF
>TRBJ1-1|TRBV12-3/TRBV12-4
ASSPNRGPPMNTEAF